Included here is one T cell receptor (beta chain) sequence, with context. What it recognizes is unknown. From germline, CDR1 is MGHRA and CDR2 YSYEKL. The CDR3 contains 16 residues. V was cut by 0 bases and J by 6 bases, with 14 bases left in between. This entry comes from a study of monozygotic twins with cystic fibrosis. Study conclusions and caveats: Nucleotide-identical clonotype sharing was significantly higher within monozygotic CF twin pairs than between unrelated CF individuals.

Profiled with immunoSEQ multiplex PCR; TCRdb holds only in-frame clones, not every one. Of tens of thousands of clones listed, around 96% are singletons. The sequencing input was blood. This sequence originates from a girl aged 2 to 10 with cystic fibrosis. The chain is built from TRBV4-1 and TRBJ2-2; D not resolved. The CDR3 DNA reads TGCGCCAGCAGCCAAGATCAGCCGGCTTACCCCGGGGAGCTGTTTTTT. Translation: CASSQDQPAYPGELFF.